Shown below are 13 T cell receptor beta chains from a single sample sequenced in a study of blood T cell repertoires in COVID-19. Here immunoSEQ multiplex PCR was the method, and the copy in TCRdb shows in-frame clones only, minus some. The sample comprises approximately 150,000 clones, about 85% of which are singletons, and about 8.6% rests with the top ten. The source material was PBMCs or T cells enriched from blood (not recorded which). The receptors were gathered from a woman between 45 and 65 years old who had recovered from COVID-19.

This chain links TRBV2 with TRBJ1-2; D remains unclear. This CDR3 spans 10 amino acids. V shed 6 bases and J shed 3 bases, with 2 bases lying between them. The germline gives CDR1 SNHLY, CDR2 FYNNEI. The CDR3 sequence is CASSYYGYTF. The CDR3 nucleotides are TGTGCCAGCAGCTACTATGGCTACACCTTC.

This sequence joins TRBV18 and TRBJ2-7; D ambiguous. The CDR3 has 14 amino acids. V shed 6 bases and J shed 1 base, with 13 bases lying between them. In germline, CDR1 is KGHSH, CDR2 LQKENI. CDR3 sequence (DNA): TGTGCCAGCTCCACCAGCCTAGTATCCTACGAGCAGTACTTC. Translating it yields CASSTSLVSYEQYF. The variable domain in full, completed from reference TRBV18 and TRBJ2-7, reads NAGVMQNPRHLVRRRGQEARLRCSPMKGHSHVYWYRQLPEEGLKFMVYLQKENIIDESGMPKERFSAEFPKEGPSILRIQQVVRGDSAAYFCASSTSLVSYEQYFGPGTRLTVT.

The V call is TRBV5-1, the J call TRBJ1-1; 8 bases are shared with TRBD1. V lost 4 bases, J lost 1 base, and 12 bases stayed unmatched. The V gene's germline CDR1 is SGHRS and CDR2 YFSETQ. The CDR3 contains 17 residues. Written as DNA, the CDR3 is TGCGCCAGCAGCCATACCGACCGGACAGGGAAGAACACTGAAGCTTTCTTT. This gives the protein CASSHTDRTGKNTEAFF.

The chain carries TRBV7-8 and TRBJ1-1, with a weak D call TRBD1 (6 bases). The CDR3 sequence is 13 residues long. Trimming stripped 5 bases from V and 4 bases from J, with 11 bases between. Germline V gives CDR1 SGHVS, CDR2 FQNEAQ. The chain's CDR3 is CASSRGQSTEAFF. The CDR3 DNA sequence: TGTGCCAGCAGCCGAGGACAGAGCACTGAAGCTTTCTTT.

The rearrangement links TRBV2 to TRBJ2-7, with D uncertain. The CDR3 is 12 amino acids. Germline CDR1 and CDR2: SNHLY and FYNNEI. Trimming shortened V by 4 bases and J by 3 bases, and 7 bases separated the two germline ends. The CDR3 bases are TGTGCCAGCAGTGCTGGCGGCTACGAGCAGTACTTC. Amino acid sequence: CASSAGGYEQYF.

This chain joins TRBV5-4 and TRBJ2-3; 10 bases map to TRBD2. After removal of 4 bases from V and 1 base from J, the junction contained 18 bases not matched to a gene. Germline CDR1 and CDR2: SGHNT and YYREEE (reference sequence). CDR3 length: 20 amino acids. The CDR3 DNA is TGTGCCAGCAGCCCCGGAGGTGGTAGCGGGGGGCCTACCCGCACAGATACGCAGTATTTT. Protein: CASSPGGGSGGPTRTDTQYF. Supplemented by reference TRBV5-4 and TRBJ2-3, the full variable domain reads ETGVTQSPTHLIKTRGQQVTLRCSSQSGHNTVSWYQQALGQGPQFIFQYYREEENGRGNFPPRFSGLQFPNYSSELNVNALELDDSALYLCASSPGGGSGGPTRTDTQYFGPGTRLTVL.

The J gene is TRBJ1-1, the V gene TRBV6-4; the match to TRBD1 covers 7 bases. This CDR3 region has 18 residues. Germline loops: CDR1 MRHNA, CDR2 SNTAGT. The trim removed 5 bases at V and 0 bases at J, leaving 15 bases unmatched. This CDR3 is CASSPQNPTGMMNTEAFF. CDR3 nucleotides: TGTGCCAGCAGTCCACAAAATCCGACAGGGATGATGAACACTGAAGCTTTCTTT.

This chain connects TRBV2 to TRBJ2-1, with TRBD2 matching 7 bases. CDR3 size: 16 residues. Trimming at V came to 5 bases and at J to 8 bases, leaving 15 bases not matched to a gene. Germline CDR1 reads SNHLY; CDR2 reads FYNNEI. Here the CDR3 DNA reads TGTGCCAGCAGTCGGGACTACTCCGTAAGTGGCGATGAGCAGTTCTTC. Its translation is CASSRDYSVSGDEQFF.

This clone was observed a handful of times. For the CDR3, the DNA is TGTGCCAGCAGTAGGACAGGCGCGAACACCGGGGAGCTGTTTTTT. Translating it yields CASSRTGANTGELFF. The V gene is TRBV7-2, the J gene TRBJ2-2, with TRBD1 matching 7 bases. The CDR3 has 15 residues. Germline V CDR1 and CDR2: SGHTA, FQGNSA. V was pared by 6 bases and J by 0 bases, with 4 bases of the junction left unmatched.

The chain carries TRBV18 and TRBJ2-7; 7 bases agree with TRBD1. Germline CDR1 is KGHSH and CDR2 is LQKENI. The CDR3 has 15 amino acids. V lost 1 base and J lost 5; bases outside the gene matches: 8. CDR3 region: CASSPQRQGSHEQYF. CDR3 nucleotide sequence: TGTGCCAGCTCACCACAGAGACAGGGTTCCCACGAGCAGTACTTC.

The V call is TRBV27, the J call TRBJ2-2; possible D gene TRBD2, 5 bases. The germline V gene encodes CDR1 MNHEY and CDR2 SMNVEV (reference sequence). V dropped 2 bases and J dropped 3 bases, with 13 bases sitting between them. CDR3 length: 16 amino acids. CDR3 DNA sequence: TGTGCCAGCAGTTTACACGGGGAGACCTACACCGGGGAGCTGTTTTTT. It codes for CASSLHGETYTGELFF.

The chain uses TRBV21-1 and TRBJ2-3; the table's TRBD2 call for D was not verified on the DNA. TRBV21-1 is a known pseudogene. The CDR3 consists of 17 residues. CDR3 amino acids: CASSARGTSGRPDTQYF. The DNA for the CDR3 is TGTGCCAGCAGCGCCAGGGGGACTAGCGGGAGGCCAGATACGCAGTATTTT.

The chain couples TRBV25-1 to TRBJ1-1; D gene unclear. Trimming cost V 4 bases and J 10 bases, with 7 bases left between them. The CDR3 loop spans 10 amino acids. CDR1 is MGHDK and CDR2 is SYGVNS in the germline V gene. CDR3 protein: CASSGAGAFF. In DNA, the CDR3 is TGTGCCAGCAGTGGAGCAGGAGCTTTCTTT.